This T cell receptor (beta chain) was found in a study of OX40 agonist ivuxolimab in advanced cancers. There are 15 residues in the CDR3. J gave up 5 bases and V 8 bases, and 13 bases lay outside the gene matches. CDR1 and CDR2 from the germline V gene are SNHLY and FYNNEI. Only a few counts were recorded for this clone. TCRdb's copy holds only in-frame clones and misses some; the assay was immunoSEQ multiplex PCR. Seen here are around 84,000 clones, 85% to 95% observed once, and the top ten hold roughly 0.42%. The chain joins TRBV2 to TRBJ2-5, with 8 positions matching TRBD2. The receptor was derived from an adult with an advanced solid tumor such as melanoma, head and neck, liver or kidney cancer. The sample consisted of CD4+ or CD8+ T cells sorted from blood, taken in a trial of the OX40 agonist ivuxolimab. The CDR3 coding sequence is TGTGCCAGCTCTGGTCTGCGGGGGGCCGCGGAGACCCAGTACTTC. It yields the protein CASSGLRGAAETQYF.